This TCR beta chain was recovered during a study of shared clonotypes between healthy human individuals. As for the study in general: Serving as donors were a couple of women and three men, whose ages spanned 18 to 49. Three plates were used per donor for CD4 naive, three for CD4 memory, two for CD8 naive and one for CD8 memory.

Within Nashville, Tennessee resided all donors, each a Caucasian adult. About this clone itself: Its target is unknown.

This CDR3 comprises 11 residues. Germline CDR1 and CDR2: SQVTM and ANQGSEA. The V gene lost 6 bases and the J gene lost 6 bases, with 12 bases spanning the gap. Study-wide results and limits: Relative to clonotypes present in all four donors, those not shared had lower generation probabilities.

TCRdb keeps only in-frame clones here, not all; method: immunoSEQ multiplex PCR. The table includes 2 million to 2.5 million clones, approximately 95% detected once. The sample consisted of naive CD4+ T cells from PBMCs. The subset was: CD45RA+ positively selected. The receptor comes from a young man in good health. Some clones in this sample may be carry-over from other donors' samples. The V call is TRBV29-1, the J call TRBJ2-7; D ambiguous. The DNA for the CDR3 is TGCAGCGTACGTCTGCATATCGAGCAGTACTTC. It codes for CSVRLHIEQYF.